What follows describes a single TCR beta chain. The sample originates from a study of blood T cell repertoires in COVID-19. Across the study: T cells, B-cell-depleted T cells, or PBMCs supplied cDNA or gDNA.

CDR1 and CDR2 (germline): MNHEY, SVGAGI. V lost 6 bases and J lost 4; bases outside the gene matches: 0. The CDR3 is 12 amino acids. Here immunoSEQ multiplex PCR was the method, and the copy in TCRdb shows in-frame clones only, minus some. Here the sample spans 150,000 to 180,000 clones, about four fifths being singletons. The receptor's source is a woman aged 55-70 years with acute or convalescent COVID-19. Sequencing was carried out using peripheral blood. The J gene is TRBJ1-2, the V gene TRBV6-5; 9 bases align to TRBD1. The CDR3 spells CASRQGAYGYTF. The CDR3 DNA reads as TGTGCCAGCAGACAGGGGGCCTATGGCTACACCTTC.